This T cell receptor (beta chain) emerged from a study of vaccination effects on CD4 cells after COVID-19. The overall study: A couple of convalescent patients provided samples 16 days and one week prevaccination.

ViraFEST assay sequencing came after antigen-specific CD4+ T cells were expanded with viral peptide pools. Subsequent to a culture period of around 10 days, CD4+ T cells were isolated. According to PCR results, the person was infected with SARS-CoV-2 between March and December 2020. Culturing of about 2 million PBMC per well took place with around 10 IU/ml IL-2 and around 10 ug/ml peptides. Concerning this clone itself: The antigen is not known.

V was clipped by 3 bases and J by 4 bases, with 12 bases between them. The CDR3 is made up of 14 amino acids. The germline V gene encodes CDR1 LNHNV and CDR2 YYDKDF (reference sequence). Overall study results and limits: In convalescents, spike-reactive clones (those seen post-vaccine) were mainly new vaccine-induced clones. Clones of infection and vaccine origin contracted markedly late after vaccination.

Generated by immunoSEQ multiplex PCR, the TCRdb table keeps only in-frame clones and is missing some. The sample consists of more than 20,000 clones, about 81% of them appearing once. V gene TRBV15 combines with J gene TRBJ1-2; perhaps TRBD1 as D (5 bases). The TCR was taken from a human donor who had a prior SARS-CoV-2 infection. The specimen was CD4+ T cells from PBMCs cultured with a peptide pool, collected before COVID-19 vaccination. CDR3 sequence: CATSRGGVAYGYTF. The CDR3 DNA sequence: TGTGCCACCAGCAGGGGGGGAGTGGCCTATGGCTACACCTTC. Full variable domain (outside the CDR3, taken from reference TRBV15 and TRBJ1-2): DAMVIQNPRYQVTQFGKPVTLSCSQTLNHNVMYWYQQKSSQAPKLLFHYYDKDFNNEADTPDNFQSRRPNTSFCFLDIRSPGLGDTAMYLCATSRGGVAYGYTFGSGTRLTVV.